Below, 13 T cell receptor beta chains from the same sample are listed, as sequenced in a study of identical twins. MiXCR, run by TCRdb on the 5' RACE reads, gives a single entry per CDR3 protein. The sample consists of hundreds of thousands of distinct CDR3 sequences, 20% to 25% of them appearing once. This same sample was also part of a study on T cells expressing NK-cell markers.

Material: CD4+ T cells sorted from blood. These receptors were collected from a young woman in good health.

The CDR3 is CSAVTSVTYEQYF. CDR3 DNA: TGCAGTGCTGTGACTAGCGTAACCTACGAGCAGTACTTC. V is TRBV20-1 and J is TRBJ2-7; 8 bases line up with TRBD2. Germline V gene lookup returns CDR1 DFQATT and CDR2 SNEGSKA (reference sequence). With 5 bases clipped from V and 2 bases from J, the junction kept 5 bases outside the gene matches. CDR3 size: 13 residues.

This clonotype was counted a single time. The chain is built from TRBV7-2 and TRBJ2-5, with TRBD1 identical over 7 bases. CDR1 SGHTA and CDR2 FQGNSA come from the germline V gene. With V trimmed by 2 bases and J by 3 bases, 6 bases remained unmatched. The CDR3 sequence is 15 residues long. CDR3 region: CASSLSGTAKETQYF. CDR3 DNA sequence: TGTGCCAGCAGCTTATCGGGGACAGCCAAAGAGACCCAGTACTTC.

The rearrangement links TRBV20-1 to TRBJ1-2; D call uncertain. V was shortened by 6 bases and J by 6 bases, with 17 bases between the two germline ends. Germline loops: CDR1 DFQATT, CDR2 SNEGSKA (reference sequence). CDR3 length: 13 amino acids. CDR3: CSARGGSADGYTF. CDR3 DNA sequence: TGCAGTGCCCGAGGAGGGTCGGCTGATGGCTACACCTTC.

This clonotype appeared many times. The J gene is TRBJ2-2, the V gene TRBV20-1, with TRBD1 as a possible D gene (5 bases). The V gene's germline CDR1 is DFQATT and CDR2 SNEGSKA (reference sequence). The CDR3 length is 14 residues. The ends were cut back, 1 base at V and 5 bases at J, with 11 bases in the middle. In DNA form, the CDR3 reads TGCAGTGCTAGAGTGCAGGGCTTTACCGGGGAGCTGTTTTTT. Translated, it gives CSARVQGFTGELFF.

This clonotype appeared a few times. This sequence joins TRBV5-6 and TRBJ1-4; 7 nucleotides align to TRBD1. J lost 8 bases, V lost 4 bases, and 8 bases had no gene match. The germline V gene encodes CDR1 SGHDT and CDR2 YYEEEE. This CDR3 is 14 amino acids long. The chain's CDR3 is CASSPTHRGEKLFF. Written as DNA, the CDR3 is TGTGCCAGCAGCCCTACTCACAGGGGAGAAAAACTGTTTTTT.

This clonotype was detected ten times or more. The V gene is TRBV12-3 or TRBV12-4, the J gene TRBJ1-4; no clear D gene. The CDR3 sequence is 14 residues long. V lost 8 bases and J 6 bases, leaving 16 bases between the germline ends. CDR3 sequence: CASCRAPFDEKLFF. CDR3 nucleotides: TGTGCCAGCTGTCGGGCCCCGTTTGATGAAAAACTGTTTTTT.

This clonotype has more than one count but fewer than ten. This rearrangement joins TRBV12-3 or TRBV12-4 to TRBJ1-2; D remains unclear. Deletions cut 5 bases from V and 1 base from J, with 14 bases between. The CDR3 length is 15 residues. CDR3 in DNA: TGTGCCAGCAGTCTCCGGGATCCATTTAACTATGGCTACACCTTC. Amino acid sequence: CASSLRDPFNYGYTF.

This clonotype was observed a few times. The gene calls are TRBV20-1 and TRBJ2-7; D is unclear. V lost 4 bases and J lost 1, with 8 bases in between. The CDR3 contains 12 residues. The germline V gene encodes CDR1 DFQATT and CDR2 SNEGSKA (reference sequence). The DNA for the CDR3 is TGCAGTGCTACCCCTGGATCCTACGAGCAGTACTTC. Translation: CSATPGSYEQYF.

The V gene is TRBV5-1, the J gene TRBJ2-1; possible D gene TRBD2, 5 bases. V dropped 2 bases and J dropped 0 bases, with 9 bases sitting between them. CDR3 length equals 15 residues. Germline V gene lookup returns CDR1 SGHRS and CDR2 YFSETQ. This CDR3 is CASSFSASSYNEQFF. Here the CDR3 DNA reads TGCGCCAGCAGCTTTAGCGCGAGCTCCTACAATGAGCAGTTCTTC. Variable domain in full (rest from reference TRBV5-1 and TRBJ2-1): KAGVTQTPRYLIKTRGQQVTLSCSPISGHRSVSWYQQTPGQGLQFLFEYFSETQRNKGNFPGRFSGRQFSNSRSEMNVSTLELGDSALYLCASSFSASSYNEQFFGPGTRLTVL.

This clonotype was observed a single time. The chain joins TRBV7-9 to TRBJ2-2; D not certain. Per germline, CDR1 SEHNR and CDR2 FQNEAQ (reference sequence). This CDR3 has 15 residues. V lost 5 bases to trimming and J lost 0 bases, with 10 bases between them. CDR3 DNA sequence: TGTGCCAGCAGCCTCCCGTTCGCGAACACCGGGGAGCTGTTTTTT. Residues: CASSLPFANTGELFF.

This chain connects TRBV4-2 to TRBJ2-7; D gene ambiguous. Germline V gene lookup returns CDR1 LGHNA and CDR2 YNFKEQ. V dropped 4 bases and J dropped 3 bases, with 10 bases sitting between them. The CDR3 is 13 residues long. The DNA for the CDR3 is TGTGCCAGCAGCCCTAAGACGGACTACGAGCAGTACTTC. It is translated as CASSPKTDYEQYF.

The chain couples TRBV5-4 to TRBJ1-3; D may be TRBD1 (6 bases). V dropped 4 bases and J dropped 0 bases, with 14 bases sitting between them. Germline V gene data show CDR1 as SGHNT and CDR2 as YYREEE (reference sequence). The CDR3 length is 16 residues. Here the CDR3 DNA reads TGTGCCAGCAGCCAACGCTTCAGGGGCTCTGGAAACACCATATATTTT. Amino acids: CASSQRFRGSGNTIYF.

The V call is TRBV12-3 or TRBV12-4, the J call TRBJ2-6, with 7 bases identical to TRBD1. The CDR3 totals 15 residues. After removal of 6 bases from V and 2 bases from J, the junction contained 4 bases not matched to a gene. The CDR3 DNA is TGTGCCAGCAGGTCTACAGGGGCTGGGGCCAACGTCCTGACTTTC. Amino acid sequence: CASRSTGAGANVLTF.